Described below is a single TCR beta chain sequence and its context. Its antigen is currently unknown. From the reads, TCRdb called clonotypes with MiXCR, one entry per CDR3 protein. The table has approximately 180,000 distinct CDR3 sequences, 8.5% to 10% seen once; the top ten hold about 4.6%. This sample stems from a study of T cell repertoires in cytomegalovirus infection. For the study at large: CMV infection and matching HLA type were both indicated by public TCR beta signatures. Findings and limits, study-wide: The response measured ex vivo was dominated by TCR beta clonotypes (HLA-C-restricted and CMV-specific). Cumulative frequency of public TCR beta families picked out carriers of CMV plus the relevant HLA.

The CDR3 totals 14 residues. Trimming shortened V by 5 bases and J by 9 bases, and 17 bases separated the two germline ends. Germline V gene lookup returns CDR1 SGHTA and CDR2 FQGTGA. The sequence was obtained from a human donor in good health (CMV status not recorded). Some clones in this sample may be carry-over from other donors' samples. V gene TRBV7-3 combines with J gene TRBJ2-1; possible D gene TRBD2, 6 bases. What was sequenced was PBMCs. The chain's CDR3 is CASSPREDRREQFF. CDR3 coding DNA: TGTGCCAGCAGCCCAAGGGAGGACCGGCGTGAGCAGTTCTTC.